This T cell receptor (beta chain) was identified during a study of T-cell reconstitution after alpha-beta-depleted transplantation in children. Unique molecular identifiers were incorporated during preparation of the TCRbeta library. TCRdb recomputed calls from the PCR reads with MiXCR, one row per CDR3 protein. The table includes 4,700 or so distinct CDR3 sequences, under 30% detected once. In this sample, this clonotype turned up many times. Germline trimming cut 3 bases from V and 4 bases from J; bases unmatched to any gene: 8. The CDR3 totals 16 residues. CDR1 is LNHNV and CDR2 is YYDKDF in the germline V gene (reference sequence).

The rearrangement joins TRBV15 to TRBJ2-7, with 11 positions matching TRBD1. Sequencing was performed on PBMCs, mostly from graft donor cells, taken 60 days after TCRalphabeta/CD19-depleted stem cell transplant. This clonotype was sampled from a boy in the first two years of life who had a stem cell transplant for SCID, so the T cells may come from the graft donor. Here the CDR3 reads CATSRGGQGVKYEQYF. In DNA, the CDR3 is TGTGCCACCAGCAGGGGGGGACAGGGGGTGAAGTACGAGCAGTACTTC.